These 8 T cell receptor beta chains came from one sample sequenced in a study of cytotoxic CD8 clonotypes in ibrutinib-treated CLL. TCRdb keeps only in-frame clones here, not all; method: immunoSEQ multiplex PCR. The sample includes about 300,000 clones, about 64% of them seen just once. Material: PBMCs, obtained after 36 months of ibrutinib treatment. The receptors were gathered from a human donor with chronic lymphocytic leukemia.

The chain links TRBV25-1 to TRBJ2-1, with 8 bases that match TRBD1. Germline-derived CDR1 and CDR2 are MGHDK and SYGVNS. The CDR3 runs to 15 residues. Trimming at V came to 8 bases and at J to 3 bases, leaving 9 bases not matched to a gene. The CDR3 coding sequence is TGTGCCAGCGCTGTAGCAGGGGGCTTCTACAATGAGCAGTTCTTC. Translated, it gives CASAVAGGFYNEQFF.

The rearrangement uses TRBV7-2 and TRBJ2-3; D is perhaps TRBD2 (5 bases). Trimming cost V 0 bases and J 6 bases, with 22 bases left between them. The CDR3 runs 18 residues. Per the germline V gene, CDR1 is SGHTA and CDR2 is FQGNSA. The DNA of the CDR3 is TGTGCCAGCAGCTTAGCTCCGCCGGGATCATTTTTTTTTGATACGCAGTATTTT. This codes for CASSLAPPGSFFFDTQYF.

J is TRBJ2-1 and V is TRBV21-1; TRBD1 is the table's D call and was not checked against the DNA. TRBV21-1 is given as a pseudogene. The CDR3 spans 13 residues. This CDR3 reads CARDRAESNEQFF. The CDR3 nucleotides read TGTGCCCGGGACAGGGCCGAAAGCAATGAGCAGTTCTTC.

The chain is built from TRBV21-1 and TRBJ1-2; TRBD1 is taken as the D call from the table, unchecked against the DNA. TRBV21-1 constitutes a pseudogene. This CDR3 has 15 residues. CDR3 residues: CASSNRAGKDYGYTF. CDR3 DNA sequence: TGTGCCAGCAGCAATAGGGCAGGGAAGGACTATGGCTACACCTTC.

This clone was seen a few times. The chain links TRBV2 to TRBJ1-5; D is ambiguous. CDR3 length: 13 residues. V was trimmed by 3 bases and J by 3 bases, leaving 6 bases between them. CDR1 is SNHLY and CDR2 is FYNNEI in the germline V gene. The CDR3 DNA reads TGTGCCAGCAGTGACAGGTTCAATCAGCCCCAGCATTTT. Translated: CASSDRFNQPQHF. The whole variable domain, remainder taken from reference TRBV2 and TRBJ1-5, is EPEVTQTPSHQVTQMGQEVILRCVPISNHLYFYWYRQILGQKVEFLVSFYNNEISEKSEIFDDQFSVERPDGSNFTLKIRSTKLEDSAMYFCASSDRFNQPQHFGDGTRLSIL.

The chain joins TRBV6-1 to TRBJ2-5, with 8 bases fitting TRBD1. The ends lost 5 bases at V and 5 bases at J; junction bases unmatched: 10. This CDR3 region has 15 residues. Germline CDR1 is MNHNS and CDR2 is SASEGT. CDR3 nucleotides: TGTGCCAGCAGTAGAAGAGACAGGGGAATCGAGACCCAGTACTTC. Encoded protein: CASSRRDRGIETQYF.

V and J are TRBV4-1 and TRBJ2-5, with unresolved D. Germline V CDR1 and CDR2: MGHRA, YSYEKL. Trimming cost V 0 bases and J 7 bases, with 15 bases left between them. The CDR3 totals 15 residues. CDR3 coding DNA: TGCGCCAGCAGCCAAGAGTGGCGGCTCCGAGGGACCCAGTACTTC. Translating it yields CASSQEWRLRGTQYF.

The CDR3 region has the DNA TGTGGACTGGCGTTGGGGGCCAACGTCCTGACTTTC. It encodes CGLALGANVLTF. The chain has TRBV2 and TRBJ2-6, with D unresolved. The CDR3 runs to 12 residues. CDR1 and CDR2 (germline): SNHLY, FYNNEI.